The following is a T cell receptor beta chain sequence with its context. Per the original methods: Reference gene primer amplification gave estimated nucleated cell counts. Only in-frame clones appear in the TCRdb table, and some are missing; sequencing was by immunoSEQ multiplex PCR. The DNA was the basis for D and trimming; V, J and clone size are from that table. Among nearly 100,000 clones listed, roughly 90% were seen once. This sample stems from a study of blood T cell repertoires in COVID-19. Study overall: Collection of acute and convalescent COVID-19 samples took place in the United States, Italy and Spain. From T cells, B-cell-depleted T cells, or PBMCs came the material, which was cDNA or gDNA.

This TCR was sampled from a man older than 75 with acute or convalescent COVID-19. Input material: peripheral blood.

The CDR3 nucleotides are TGCGCCAGCAGCCCTGGTAGCGGGGTTGCGAACACCGGGGAGCTGTTTTTT. Translated, it gives CASSPGSGVANTGELFF. J is TRBJ2-2 and V is TRBV5-1, with 8 bases fitting TRBD2. Germline values: CDR1 SGHRS, CDR2 YFSETQ. The CDR3 has 17 amino acids. The J segment lost 0 bases and the V segment lost 4 bases, leaving 8 bases of the junction unmatched.